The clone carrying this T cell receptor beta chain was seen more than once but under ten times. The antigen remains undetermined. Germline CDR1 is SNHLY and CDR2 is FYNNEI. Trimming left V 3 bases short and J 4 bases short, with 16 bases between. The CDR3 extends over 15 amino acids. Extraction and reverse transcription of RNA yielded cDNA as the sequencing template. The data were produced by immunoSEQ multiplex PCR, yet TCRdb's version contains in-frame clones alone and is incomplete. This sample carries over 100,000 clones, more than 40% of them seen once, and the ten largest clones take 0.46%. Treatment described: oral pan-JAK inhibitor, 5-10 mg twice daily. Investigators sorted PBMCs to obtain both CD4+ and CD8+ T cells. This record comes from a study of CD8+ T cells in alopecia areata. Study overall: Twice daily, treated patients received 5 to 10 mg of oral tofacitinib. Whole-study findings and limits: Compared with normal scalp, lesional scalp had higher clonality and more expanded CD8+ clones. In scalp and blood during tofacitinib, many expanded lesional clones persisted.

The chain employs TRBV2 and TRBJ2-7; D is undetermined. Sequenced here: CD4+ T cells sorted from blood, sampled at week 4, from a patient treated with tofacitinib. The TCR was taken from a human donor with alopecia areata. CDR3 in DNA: TGTGCCAGCAGTGACCCGGCCACACACCATTACGAGCAGTACTTC. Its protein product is CASSDPATHHYEQYF.